The clone carrying this T cell receptor beta chain has only a few counts. The antigen remains unidentified. The data are from a study of T-cell reconstitution after alpha-beta-depleted transplantation in children. Whole-study findings and limits: The origin of high day-60 TCRbeta diversity in some patients lay in surviving recipient T cells and thymic progenitors. The study reportedly traced alpha-beta T cells about two months after transplant to several hundred expanded graft clones. At the one-year point after transplant, T-cell counts and TCRbeta diversity were found to come mostly from T cells that had been newly produced.

Molecular barcoding with unique molecular identifiers was used for the TCRbeta library. TCRdb analysed the PCR reads with MiXCR anew, one entry per CDR3 protein. The table includes 500,000 to 750,000 distinct CDR3 sequences, roughly a quarter detected once. V shed 1 base and J shed 2 bases, with 6 bases lying between them. Germline CDR1 reads SGHVS; CDR2 reads FQNEAQ. The CDR3 has 14 amino acids. This receptor was taken from a boy younger than two with Wiskott-Aldrich syndrome, due to receive a stem cell transplant. This rearrangement joins TRBV7-8 to TRBJ2-4; unclear D gene. Sequenced material: PBMCs, taken before TCRalphabeta/CD19-depleted stem cell transplant. The CDR3 bases are TGTGCCAGCAGCTTAGAGCCTTCCAAAAACATTCAGTACTTC. Translating it yields CASSLEPSKNIQYF.